This note documents a single TCR beta chain sequence. What antigen it recognizes has not been identified. The sample holds no much larger clone one base away, and base qualities are not on file. The record originates from a study of T cells after yellow fever vaccination (dated by TCRdb to between 2017 and 2020). About the full investigation: Libraries from fractions with low cell numbers were prepared with the SMART-Seq v4 Ultra Low Input RNA kit. Bulk TCR alpha and beta repertoires were sequenced longitudinally to track T-cell clones before and after primary and booster YFV17D yellow fever vaccination. Two healthy male donors made up the cohort, one aged 18 to 29 years and the other aged 30 to 39 years. Blood was drawn at multiple timepoints before and after primary and secondary immunization, with bulk PBMC replicates and cell subsets isolated. General conclusions and limits of the study: Most clones expanded after primary vaccination (approximately 97% of CD4 and around 89% of CD8) were re-detected after the booster, suggesting that broad memory maintenance occurred. A small fraction of clonotypes showed up in both the CD4 and CD8 compartments, probably as a result of convergent recombination. Compared with the primary T-cell response, the secondary T-cell response was weaker but faster, peaking on day 5 rather than day 15. Because only a couple of donors were included in the study, the extent to which the findings can be generalized is limited. FACS-sorted repertoires could contain abundant contaminating clonotypes from the bulk population, so computational filtering was required.

What the treatment or condition label conveys for this sample: live attenuated yellow fever vaccine strain. Two biological replicates of bulk PBMCs were collected at each blood-draw timepoint. PBMCs were isolated from peripheral blood using a standard Ficoll-Paque protocol. RNA was extracted with TriZol from bulk PBMCs, CD4 and CD8 fractions, and dextramer-positive and dextramer-negative fractions. CDR3 length: 15 amino acids, cysteine to phenylalanine. The sequence is cut down to CDR3 DNA, 45 bases in frame from base 1. V was cut back by 4 bases and J by 6 bases, leaving a gap of 15 bases between them. The germline V gene supplies CDR1 SGHTA and CDR2 FQGTGA. Sequencing relied on an Illumina NovaSeq 6000. TCR cDNA was synthesized by 5'RACE template switching, through which a universal primer site and unique molecular identifiers were introduced. Priming for cDNA synthesis came from both the TCR alpha and TCR beta constant segments. Library amplification used two PCR steps, and the second PCR step added sample barcodes and sequencing adapters. Sequencing of the libraries was done on either Illumina HiSeq 2500 (2x100 bp) or NovaSeq (2x150 bp). Per the authors' processing: Reads were demultiplexed and collapsed into UMI consensus sequences with MIGEC, and V(D)J alignment was performed with MiXCR. Vaccine-responding clonotypes were identified with edgeR using replicate PBMC samples, with FDR below 0.01 and a log2 fold change above 5 up to day 15 being required. Each bulk clonotype received a CD4 or CD8 identity based on whether the sequenced CD4 or CD8 repertoire contained that clonotype at higher abundance. TCRdb reworked the public reads: Q25 trimming with fastp, MiXCR clone assembly, productive beta chains retained. Entries are consolidated by CDR3 protein sequence, retaining the most common genes and DNA. These V and J calls rely on TCRdb rather than the paper's analysis. The sample contains a few hundred thousand distinct CDR3 sequences, around 3.9% of them found a single time. The ten top clones hold approximately 24% of the sample.

The TCR comes from a man between 18 and 35 years old who received the YFV17D yellow fever vaccine. The sequence joins TRBV7-3 to TRBJ2-2; possibly the D gene is TRBD2, per 5 matching bases. Sequencing used PBMCs, obtained 5 days after the yellow fever booster vaccination. The CDR3 here reads CASSYSPRGPGELFF. The sequenced DNA is TGTGCCAGCAGCTACTCCCCCCGGGGTCCCGGGGAGCTGTTTTTT.